This T cell receptor (beta chain) was sequenced for a study of T cell repertoires in cytomegalovirus infection. Per the germline V gene, CDR1 is SGHTA and CDR2 is FQGTGA. The V and J ends lost 4 bases and 7 bases, in that order; junction bases with no gene match: 7. This CDR3 contains 15 residues. This clonotype was recorded a few times. Its antigen is still unknown. TCRdb processed the reads anew with MiXCR; each CDR3 protein has one entry. The repertoire has approximately 1,000,000 distinct CDR3 sequences, roughly 31% of them found once; the top ten carry over 10%. This TCR was sampled from a human donor in good health (CMV status not recorded). Some clones in this sample may be carry-over from other donors' samples. The material was cultured CD8+ T cells from PBMCs, obtained from culture after CMV antigen stimulation. The rearrangement links TRBV7-3 to TRBJ2-2, with 9 nucleotides matching TRBD1. CDR3 nucleotides: TGTGCCAGCAGCTATTCCGGGACAGGGCACGGGGAGCTGTTTTTT. Translation: CASSYSGTGHGELFF.